The present entry profiles one T cell receptor (beta chain) with its context. Germline V gives CDR1 SGHDT, CDR2 YYEEEE. V was clipped by 0 bases and J by 8 bases, with 14 bases between them. This CDR3 has 14 amino acids. This record belongs to a study of blood T cell repertoires in COVID-19. About the research overall: Acute and convalescent COVID-19 specimens originated in the United States, Italy and Spain. PBMCs, B-cell-depleted T cells, or T cells provided the cDNA or gDNA that made up the material.

Per the authors' pipeline: Estimates of nucleated cell counts were drawn from the amplification of reference gene primers. Clones were read by immunoSEQ multiplex PCR, and TCRdb kept only the in-frame ones, dropping some. V, J and clone size were drawn from that table, and D and trimming were deduced from the DNA. The table shows 200,000 to 300,000 clones, with more than 75% occurring only once. The chain couples TRBV5-6 to TRBJ1-2; D remains unclear. The receptor was isolated from a woman aged 55-75 years with active or convalescent COVID-19. The specimen was peripheral blood. The CDR3 sequence: CASSLVFQASGYTF. CDR3 bases: TGTGCCAGCAGCTTGGTGTTTCAGGCGTCAGGCTACACCTTC.